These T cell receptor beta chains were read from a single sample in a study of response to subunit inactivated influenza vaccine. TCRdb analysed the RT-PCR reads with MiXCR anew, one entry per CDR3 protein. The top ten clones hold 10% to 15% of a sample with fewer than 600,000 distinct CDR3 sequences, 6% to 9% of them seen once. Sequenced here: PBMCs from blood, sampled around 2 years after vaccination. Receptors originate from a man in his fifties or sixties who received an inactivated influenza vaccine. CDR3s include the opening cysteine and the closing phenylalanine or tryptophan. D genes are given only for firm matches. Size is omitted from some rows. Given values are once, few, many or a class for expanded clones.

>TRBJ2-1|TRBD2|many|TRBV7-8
TGTGCCAGCAGCTTTTTCGGACTAGCGGGGGGTGGCTCCTACAATGAGCAGTTCTTC
CASSFFGLAGGGSYNEQFF
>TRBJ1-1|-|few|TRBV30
TGTGCCTGGAGTAGGCTGAACACTGAAGCTTTCTTT
CAWSRLNTEAFF
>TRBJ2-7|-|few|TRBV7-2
TGTGCCAGCAGCCCACAGCGCGAGTCCGAGCAGTACTTC
CASSPQRESEQYF
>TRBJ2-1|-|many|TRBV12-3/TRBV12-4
TGTGCCAGCAGTTTTCTGGCAGGGTCGGGGAATGAGCAGTTCTTC
CASSFLAGSGNEQFF
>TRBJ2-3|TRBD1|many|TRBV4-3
TGCGCCAGCAGCCAAGATCATACAGGGGGCTCAGATACGCAGTATTTT
CASSQDHTGGSDTQYF
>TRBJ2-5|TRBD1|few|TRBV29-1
TGCAGCGTAGGGGGACAGTGGGCCCAGTACTTC
CSVGGQWAQYF
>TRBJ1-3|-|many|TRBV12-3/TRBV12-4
TGTGCCAGCAGTTTGGTGGGAGGTGGAAACACCATATATTTT
CASSLVGGGNTIYF
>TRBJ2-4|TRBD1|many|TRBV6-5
TGTGCCAGCAGTTACTCACAGGGGGCCAAAAACATTCAGTACTTC
CASSYSQGAKNIQYF
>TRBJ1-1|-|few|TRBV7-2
TGTGCCAGCAGCTTAAAAATAGAAGCTTTCTTT
CASSLKIEAFF
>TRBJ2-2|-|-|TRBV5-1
TGCGCCAGCAGCCCAGATGGCAGGGTTACCGGGGAGCTGTTTTTT
CASSPDGRVTGELFF
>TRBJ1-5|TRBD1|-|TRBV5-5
TGTGCCAGCAGCATAACAGGGGATCAGCCCCAGCATTTT
CASSITGDQPQHF
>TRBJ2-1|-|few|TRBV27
TGTGCCAGCAGATGGGGGCTAGCGCAAAGTGCTGAGCAGTTCTTC
CASRWGLAQSAEQFF